The entry below gives a single TCR beta chain sequence along with its context. The CDR3 totals 11 residues. V shed 1 base and J shed 7 bases, with 4 bases lying between them. Germline loops: CDR1 DFQATT, CDR2 SNEGSKA (reference sequence). This specimen comes from a study of PD-L1 blockade in urothelial cancer. Study at large: Median blood clonality was roughly 0.074, with about 80,000 unique TCRs.

Time point given: pretreatment peripheral blood. The repertoire was sequenced with immunoSEQ multiplex PCR; TCRdb's copy has only in-frame clones and lacks some. The sample has roughly 54,000 clones; about 83% are singletons. The rearrangement uses TRBV20-1 and TRBJ2-2; D is unclear. The clonotype comes from a woman in her sixties with urothelial cancer. The sample here was PBMCs, taken around atezolizumab (anti-PD-L1) treatment. CDR3 nucleotide sequence: TGCAGTGCTAGAGGCGGCGGGGAGCTGTTTTTT. It specifies CSARGGGELFF.